This T cell receptor (beta chain) was sequenced in a study of blood T cell repertoires in COVID-19. Study background: The study drew acute and convalescent COVID-19 samples from the United States, Italy and Spain. PBMCs, B-cell-depleted T cells, or T cells provided the cDNA or gDNA that made up the material.

Original handling: Amplification of reference gene primers provided the estimated nucleated cell counts. The repertoire was sequenced with immunoSEQ multiplex PCR; TCRdb's copy has only in-frame clones and lacks some. The V and J calls and clone size come from that table; D and trimming were worked out from the DNA. The repertoire holds around 210,000 clones, with almost 90% as singletons. The ends were cut back, 5 bases at V and 7 bases at J, with 18 bases in the middle. The germline V gene has CDR1 SEHNR and CDR2 FQNEAQ (reference sequence). The CDR3 sequence is 15 residues long. The sequence was collected from a man younger than 30 with active or convalescent COVID-19. Material: peripheral blood. The rearrangement links TRBV7-9 to TRBJ1-5; D perhaps matches TRBD1 (6 bases). The CDR3 DNA follows: TGTGCCAGCAGCGTCAGGGGTGGGGATGGACAGCCCCAGCATTTT. It is translated as CASSVRGGDGQPQHF. Based on the CDR3 plus reference TRBV7-9 and TRBJ1-5, the full variable domain is DTGVSQNPRHKITKRGQNVTFRCDPISEHNRLYWYRQTLGQGPEFLTYFQNEAQLEKSRLLSDRFSAERPKGSFSTLEIQRTEQGDSAMYLCASSVRGGDGQPQHFGDGTRLSIL.